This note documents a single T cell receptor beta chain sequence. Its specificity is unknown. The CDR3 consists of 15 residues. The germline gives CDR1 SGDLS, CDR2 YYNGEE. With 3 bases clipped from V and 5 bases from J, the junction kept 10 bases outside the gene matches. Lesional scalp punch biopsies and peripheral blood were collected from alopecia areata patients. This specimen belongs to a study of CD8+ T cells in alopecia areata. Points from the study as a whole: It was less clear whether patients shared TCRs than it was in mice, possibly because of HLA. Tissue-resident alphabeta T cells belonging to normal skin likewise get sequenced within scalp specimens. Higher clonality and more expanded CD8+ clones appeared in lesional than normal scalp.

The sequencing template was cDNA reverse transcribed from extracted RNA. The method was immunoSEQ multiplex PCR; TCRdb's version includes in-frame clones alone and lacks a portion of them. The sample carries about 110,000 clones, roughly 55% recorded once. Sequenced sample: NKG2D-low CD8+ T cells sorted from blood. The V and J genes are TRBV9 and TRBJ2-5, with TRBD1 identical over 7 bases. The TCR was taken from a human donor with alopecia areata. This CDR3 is CASSAPTGRRETQYF. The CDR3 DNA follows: TGTGCCAGCAGCGCCCCGACAGGGCGGCGGGAGACCCAGTACTTC.